The present TCR beta chain was sequenced within a study of cytomegalovirus exposure and HLA in healthy donors. V was cut by 10 bases and J by 5 bases, with 8 bases left in between. The CDR3 contains 10 residues. Germline values: CDR1 LNHDA, CDR2 SQIVND (reference sequence). Broader study findings: A list of 164 TCR beta chains associated with cytomegalovirus was given.

Assay used: immunoSEQ multiplex PCR; TCRdb lists only in-frame clones, some missing. The sample lists tens of thousands of clones; around four fifths were seen once. Comments on this clone: Its antigen is unknown.

Sequenced input: PBMCs. The V and J genes are TRBV19 and TRBJ1-2; D is unclear. The receptor was derived from a young man in good health and CMV-seronegative. CDR3: CATEGYGYTF. Here the CDR3 DNA reads TGTGCCACCGAGGGTTATGGCTACACCTTC.